A selection of T cell receptor beta chains follows, all from one sample in a study of T cells in Graves' hyperthyroidism and ophthalmopathy. TCRdb reanalysed the multiplex PCR reads using MiXCR and keeps one entry per CDR3 protein. Altogether around 300,000 distinct CDR3 sequences are present, roughly 15% being singletons, with the ten largest covering around 31%. Sequences were obtained from blood. The receptors originated from a woman aged 45-60 years with Graves' hyperthyroidism that later progressed to Graves' ophthalmopathy. The CDR3 runs from the conserved cysteine through the conserved F or W. D genes are given only for firm matches. A clone size is listed for some rows: how often the clone was seen (once, few, many), or a class if it is expanded.

v_gene	d_gene	abundance	j_gene	CDR3nt	CDR3aa
TRBV28	.	many	TRBJ2-2	TGTGCCAGTCTGGGGGCGGCTACGAACACCGGGGAGCTGTTTTTT	CASLGAATNTGELFF
TRBV10-3	.	many	TRBJ2-7	TGTGCCATCATGGGCCCGCTTCGGGAGCAGTACTTC	CAIMGPLREQYF
TRBV11-2	.	many	TRBJ1-4	TGTGCCAGCAGCTTGGATGGGGTGTTCCTTGGCGAAAAACTGTTTTTT	CASSLDGVFLGEKLFF
TRBV24-1	.	many	TRBJ2-5	TGTGCCACCAGTGATGCGGAACAAGAGACCCAGTACTTC	CATSDAEQETQYF
TRBV7-8	.	many	TRBJ2-7	TGTGCCAGCTCCGGGGCCGTTTACGAGCAGTACTTC	CASSGAVYEQYF
TRBV10-2	TRBD1	few	TRBJ1-1	TGCGCCAGCAGTCCCACCAAGGGACAGATCACTGAAGCTTTCTTT	CASSPTKGQITEAFF
TRBV20-1	.	few	TRBJ1-6	TGCAGTGCTAGTGGTACTCGTCGTGGATCCTATAATTCACCCCTCCACTTT	CSASGTRRGSYNSPLHF
TRBV20-1	.	many	TRBJ2-1	TGCAGTGCTAGAGGAGGTCTAGCGCTATACAATGAGCAGTTCTTC	CSARGGLALYNEQFF
TRBV9	.	few	TRBJ2-2	TGTGCCAGCAGCGTAGAGGGACTTCGGGACGGGGAGCTGTTTTTT	CASSVEGLRDGELFF
TRBV9	.	.	TRBJ2-7	TGTGCCAGCAGCCCCGAGGGGGGGAGAACCCAGCAGTACTTC	CASSPEGGRTQQYF
TRBV5-1	.	many	TRBJ2-7	TGCGCCAGCAGCTCCTCTGCACTCGGAACCACCTACGAGCAGTACTTC	CASSSSALGTTYEQYF
TRBV5-1	.	many	TRBJ1-1	TGCGCCAGCAGCTTGGGGTCAGGGTCATCTGGTGAAGCTTTCTTT	CASSLGSGSSGEAFF
TRBV5-1	.	many	TRBJ2-1	TGCGCCAGCAGCTTGGCGGACCCCTGGACAGATGAGCAGTTCTTC	CASSLADPWTDEQFF
TRBV24-1	.	many	TRBJ2-2	TGTGCCACCTCCCGAGGAGTTACCGGGGAGCTGTTTTTT	CATSRGVTGELFF
TRBV9	TRBD2	few	TRBJ2-7	TGTGCCAGCAGCGTCGAAACTAGCGGGAGTTTAGACGAGCAGTACTTC	CASSVETSGSLDEQYF
TRBV7-3	TRBD2	few	TRBJ2-3	TGTGCCAGCAGCTTAGGGACTAGCGGAAATTCAGATACGCAGTATTTT	CASSLGTSGNSDTQYF
TRBV29-1	.	few	TRBJ1-1	TGCAGCGTTTCCACGGGGGGCACTGAAGCTTTCTTT	CSVSTGGTEAFF
TRBV20-1	.	many	TRBJ2-5	TGCAGTGCACAGTGGGCCCAAGCGAGGGAGACCCAGTACTTC	CSAQWAQARETQYF
TRBV5-1	TRBD2	many	TRBJ2-7	TGCGCCAGCAGCGCAACTAGCGGGAGGGTCGAGCAGTACTTC	CASSATSGRVEQYF
TRBV19	.	few	TRBJ2-3	TGTGCCAGTACCGCTTCCCCCCTCGGGTGGGGTACGCAGTATTTT	CASTASPLGWGTQYF
TRBV18	TRBD1	.	TRBJ2-7	TGTGCCAGCCCACCACTGGACAGGGGGCCCTACGAGCAGTACTTC	CASPPLDRGPYEQYF
TRBV24-1	TRBD1	many	TRBJ2-1	TGTGCCACCAGTGACTCGGGACAGAATTTTAACAATGAGCAGTTCTTC	CATSDSGQNFNNEQFF
TRBV2	TRBD2	many	TRBJ2-7	TGTGCCAGCAGTGAACAAGCGGGATCGTACGAGCAGTACTTC	CASSEQAGSYEQYF
TRBV5-1	TRBD1	many	TRBJ2-2	TGCGCCAGCAGTAAGAAGCCCCTTTTAACAGGGGGCAACACCGGGGAGCTGTTTTTT	CASSKKPLLTGGNTGELFF
TRBV4-1	.	few	TRBJ2-2	TGCGCCAGCAGCCAAGATGGGGGGGCTGTCACCGGGGAGCTGTTTTTT	CASSQDGGAVTGELFF
TRBV11-2	.	many	TRBJ2-7	TGTGCCAGCAGCTTAGCATACGGGCAGTCCTACGAGCAGTACTTC	CASSLAYGQSYEQYF
TRBV6-1	.	many	TRBJ2-2	TGTGCCAGCTTGCGCGTGAATACCTTCAGGGGGGCCGGGGAGCTGTTTTTT	CASLRVNTFRGAGELFF
TRBV5-1	.	many	TRBJ1-1	TGCGCCAGCAGCTTCGCCGGGCAGGGGCTTGAGACTGAAGCTTTCTTT	CASSFAGQGLETEAFF
TRBV12-3/TRBV12-4	.	many	TRBJ2-6	TGTGCCAGCAGTTTCGGCTCTGGGGCCAACGTCCTGACTTTC	CASSFGSGANVLTF
TRBV20-1	TRBD2	many	TRBJ2-2	TGCAGTGCTAGGGGACTAGCGGAGAACACCGGGGAGCTGTTTTTT	CSARGLAENTGELFF
TRBV7-7	.	.	TRBJ2-5	TGTGCTAGCAGCAATGGACAGACCCAAGAGACCCAGTACTTC	CASSNGQTQETQYF
TRBV27	.	many	TRBJ1-5	TGTGCCAGCAGTTTAAGCTCCTCGAAGCAGCCCCAGCATTTT	CASSLSSSKQPQHF
TRBV3-1	.	many	TRBJ1-4	TGTGCCAGCAGCCAAGAGGCCCCAATTGAACTGGAGGACAGTAGATTTAATGAAAAACTGTTTTTT	CASSQEAPIELEDSRFNEKLFF
TRBV7-2	.	few	TRBJ1-4	TGTGCCAGCAGCTCTACACAGGCGTCTAATGAAAAACTGTTTTTT	CASSSTQASNEKLFF
TRBV11-2	TRBD1	many	TRBJ1-2	TGTGCCAGCAGCTCCCTGGGGGGGACAGGCCGAAAGAATGGCTACACCTTC	CASSSLGGTGRKNGYTF
TRBV20-1	TRBD2	many	TRBJ2-7	TGCAGTGTCACTACTATCCTAGCGGGAGTCCACGAGCAGTACTTC	CSVTTILAGVHEQYF
TRBV25-1	.	.	TRBJ2-5	TGTGCCAGCAGTGAATGGGGGGGGCCAGAGACCCAGTACTTC	CASSEWGGPETQYF
TRBV19	.	few	TRBJ2-1	TGTGCCAGTAGTAGCGGGCCATATGAGCAGTTCTTC	CASSSGPYEQFF
TRBV18	.	many	TRBJ2-3	TGTGCCAGCTCACCCTCACAGGGAGGAGATACGCAGTATTTT	CASSPSQGGDTQYF
TRBV27	.	many	TRBJ2-7	TGTGCCAGCAGTACACCAGGGTCCCCATACGAGCAGTACTTC	CASSTPGSPYEQYF
TRBV7-2	.	many	TRBJ1-1	TGTGCCAGCAGCCTCCGGGACGCGAACACTGAAGCTTTCTTT	CASSLRDANTEAFF
TRBV5-1	.	many	TRBJ1-2	TGCGCCAGCAGCTTGGGTGTAGGGGAGGGCTATGGCTACACCTTC	CASSLGVGEGYGYTF
TRBV7-9	.	many	TRBJ2-7	TGTGCCAGCAGTTCCGACGGATCCTACGAGCAGTACTTC	CASSSDGSYEQYF
TRBV7-9	TRBD1	many	TRBJ1-1	TGTGCCAGCAGCTTAGGGTCCAGGGGGCGTATAGCTTTCTTT	CASSLGSRGRIAFF
TRBV28	TRBD1	many	TRBJ1-2	TGTGCCAGCAGTCCCCCGGGACAGGGGGGCTATGGCTACACCTTC	CASSPPGQGGYGYTF
TRBV7-3	TRBD1	.	TRBJ1-2	TGTGCCAGCAGTTTAACAGGGGGCGCGGACTATGGCTACACCTTC	CASSLTGGADYGYTF
TRBV28	TRBD1	few	TRBJ2-5	TGTGCCAGCAGCAACAGGGGAGAGACCCAGTACTTC	CASSNRGETQYF
TRBV7-7	.	few	TRBJ1-1	TGTGCTAGCAGCCGATCTAAGAACACTGAAGCTTTCTTT	CASSRSKNTEAFF
TRBV20-1	.	.	TRBJ1-6	TGCAGTGCCCCGCTAAGGGTCTATAATTCACCCCTCCACTTT	CSAPLRVYNSPLHF
TRBV15	.	.	TRBJ1-1	TGTGCCACCAGCAGAGTAGGGATCGGCACTGAAGCTTTCTTT	CATSRVGIGTEAFF
TRBV6-1	.	many	TRBJ2-1	TGTGCCAGCAGTCCTGTAGTGGCCCGCTCCTACAATGAGCAGTTCTTC	CASSPVVARSYNEQFF
TRBV9	TRBD1	few	TRBJ1-1	TGTGCCAGCAGCAGCAATACAGGGGGCACTGAAGCTTTCTTT	CASSSNTGGTEAFF
TRBV15	TRBD2	many	TRBJ2-3	TGTGCCACCAGCAGACCGGGGGAGGGCCTCCATACGCAGTATTTT	CATSRPGEGLHTQYF
TRBV19	.	many	TRBJ2-4	TGTGCCAGTAGTATCGGGAGAAACATTCAGTACTTC	CASSIGRNIQYF
TRBV9	TRBD1	.	TRBJ2-1	TGTGCCAGCAGCGTAGACGGGACAGCATACAATGAGCAGTTCTTC	CASSVDGTAYNEQFF
TRBV25-1	.	many	TRBJ1-1	TGTGCCAGCAGCGAGGGTACAGGGATGGACACTGAAGCTTTCTTT	CASSEGTGMDTEAFF